This record looks at one TCR beta chain sequence and its context. Its antigen is as yet unknown. It was the 120-subject validation cohort, separate from the roughly 700-subject first cohort, to which the donors belonged. These data belong to a study of cytomegalovirus exposure and HLA in healthy donors. Study-level findings and limits: Cytomegalovirus association was listed for around 180 TCR beta chains. Both high specificity and high sensitivity reportedly marked the classifier's diagnosis of cytomegalovirus status.

Using immunoSEQ multiplex PCR, the repertoire was profiled, and TCRdb retains in-frame clones only, with some absent. The top ten clones hold under 3% of a sample with some 140,000 clones, 70% to 90% of them seen once. Trimming took 0 bases from V and 2 from J, leaving 7 bases between them. This CDR3 is built from 14 residues. CDR1 and CDR2 from the germline V gene are SGDLS and YYNGEE. Sequencing input: PBMCs. This sequence was found in a man between 18 and 29 years old in good health and CMV-seronegative. The chain employs TRBV9 and TRBJ2-3; D ambiguous. The CDR3 loop is CASSVATNTDTQYF. The CDR3 region has the DNA TGTGCCAGCAGCGTAGCTACGAACACAGATACGCAGTATTTT.